Sequencing of this TCR beta chain was carried out in a study of response to subunit inactivated influenza vaccine. Overall study findings and caveats: Few new T cells, the authors suggested, are recruited by each seasonal influenza vaccination.

The J segment lost 4 bases and the V segment lost 3 bases, leaving 12 bases of the junction unmatched. This CDR3 spans 17 amino acids. Looked up from germline, CDR1 is SQVTM and CDR2 is ANQGSEA. From the RT-PCR reads, TCRdb called clonotypes with MiXCR, one entry per CDR3 protein. The sample lists approximately 520,000 distinct CDR3 sequences, 15% to 20% occurring once. Concerning this clonotype itself: The antigen is unknown.

The source material was CD4+ T cells sorted from PBMCs, sampled roughly 24 months after vaccination. This chain uses TRBV29-1 with TRBJ2-1; 10 nucleotides agree with TRBD1. The clonotype comes from a man aged 45 to 75 who received an inactivated influenza vaccine. This CDR3 is CSVDTRGDRGLYNEQFF. CDR3 DNA: TGCAGCGTTGACACGCGGGGCGACAGGGGGCTTTACAATGAGCAGTTCTTC.